These 32 T cell receptor beta chains came from one sample sequenced in a study of shared clonotypes between healthy human individuals. Naive CD8 isolation took CD45RO-negative cells positively selected for CCR7 and excluded terminally differentiated effector memory CD45RA+ cells. Sequenced by immunoSEQ multiplex PCR; TCRdb stores in-frame clones only, minus some. The sample has more than 2 million clones, roughly 93% seen once. The sample comprised naive CD8+ T cells from PBMCs. These TCRs come from a man younger than 30 in good health. Some clones in this sample may be carry-over from other donors' samples.

The chain employs TRBV29-1 and TRBJ1-2; D gene uncertain. Trimming removed 2 bases from V and 8 bases from J, with 12 bases in between. The CDR3 length is 12 residues. Germline V gene sequence: CDR1 SQVTM, CDR2 ANQGSEA. DNA of the CDR3: TGCAGCGTTGAATCCAGCGGGAGCGGCTACACCTTC. This gives the protein CSVESSGSGYTF.

This clone occurred a few times. In the same sample, other DNA sequences code for this CDR3. V and J are TRBV27 and TRBJ2-1; D may be TRBD2 (6 bases). Trimming stripped 5 bases from V and 7 bases from J, with 9 bases between. The CDR3 runs 12 residues. Germline lookup yields CDR1 MNHEY and CDR2 SMNVEV (reference sequence). CDR3 loop: CASSPGLNEQFF. The CDR3, as DNA: TGTGCCAGCAGTCCTGGACTAAATGAGCAGTTCTTC.

Points on this clone: The sample holds other DNA sequences that translate to the same CDR3. The J gene is TRBJ2-7, the V gene TRBV7-3; D is undetermined. The CDR3 spans 13 residues. V was cut by 0 bases and J by 2 bases, with 5 bases left in between. CDR1 is SGHTA and CDR2 is FQGTGA in the germline V gene. CDR3 bases: TGTGCCAGCAGCTTAACGACGGCCTACGAGCAGTACTTC. Encoded protein: CASSLTTAYEQYF.

This rearrangement joins TRBV28 to TRBJ2-7; the D is unclear. The V gene's germline CDR1 is MDHEN and CDR2 SYDVKM. CDR3 length equals 13 residues. The germline V and J ends were trimmed by 6 bases and 5 bases, with 14 bases remaining between them. DNA for the CDR3: TGTGCCAGCAGACCTACGCGCGAGAACGAGCAGTACTTC. Its translation: CASRPTRENEQYF.

The chain carries TRBV5-5 and TRBJ1-1; a weak D match, TRBD1 (5 bases). V lost 0 bases to trimming and J lost 1 base, with 10 bases between them. The germline V gene encodes CDR1 SGHKS and CDR2 YYEKEE (reference sequence). The CDR3 runs 15 residues. CDR3 sequence reads: CASSLARGENTEAFF. The CDR3 nucleotides are TGTGCCAGCAGCTTGGCACGGGGGGAGAACACTGAAGCTTTCTTT.

A word on this clone: The identical CDR3 is also encoded by other nucleotide sequences in the sample. The chain is built from TRBV27 and TRBJ2-6, with D possibly TRBD2 on 6 matching bases. CDR1 is MNHEY, CDR2 SMNVEV, per germline (reference sequence). The CDR3 is 16 residues long. V shed 0 bases and J shed 2 bases, with 8 bases lying between them. CDR3 amino acids: CASSLSPGAGANVLTF. CDR3 sequence (DNA): TGTGCCAGCAGTTTATCTCCGGGGGCTGGGGCCAACGTCCTGACTTTC. Full variable domain (rest looked up from reference TRBV27 and TRBJ2-6): EAQVTQNPRYLITVTGKKLTVTCSQNMNHEYMSWYRQDPGLGLRQIYYSMNVEVTDKGDVPEGYKVSRKEKRNFPLILESPSPNQTSLYFCASSLSPGAGANVLTFGAGSRLTVL.

V and J are TRBV28 and TRBJ2-1, with D perhaps TRBD1 (6 bases). Per the germline V gene, CDR1 is MDHEN and CDR2 is SYDVKM. Trimming removed 5 bases at V and 4 bases at J, with 15 bases between. The CDR3 consists of 15 residues. The CDR3 DNA reads TGTGCCAGCAGTCCTCAACAGGGCCGATACAATGAGCAGTTCTTC. Its translation is CASSPQQGRYNEQFF.

The chain recombines TRBV9 with TRBJ2-1; D not certain. The CDR3 covers 11 residues. Trimming took 4 bases from V and 8 from J, leaving 7 bases between them. Germline V gene sequence: CDR1 SGDLS, CDR2 YYNGEE. The CDR3 DNA reads TGTGCCAGCAGCCGTAGCTATGAGCAGTTCTTC. Amino acids: CASSRSYEQFF.

This rearrangement joins TRBV11-2 to TRBJ2-1, with D perhaps being TRBD1 or TRBD2 (5 bases each). Looked up from germline, CDR1 is SGHAT and CDR2 is FQNNGV. Trimming stripped 1 base from V and 5 bases from J, with 12 bases between. CDR3 size: 15 residues. CDR3 sequence (DNA): TGTGCCAGCAGCTTAGTGAGGGCAGGGAACAATGAGCAGTTCTTC. The encoded protein is CASSLVRAGNNEQFF.

V is TRBV5-8 and J is TRBJ1-2; 12 bases are shared with TRBD1. Per germline, CDR1 SGHTS and CDR2 YDEGEE. This CDR3 has 15 residues. J lost 7 bases, V lost 3 bases, and 7 bases had no gene match. The CDR3 is CASSSPGQGAFGYTF. The CDR3 DNA sequence: TGTGCCAGCAGCTCTCCGGGACAGGGGGCGTTTGGCTACACCTTC.

The chain is built from TRBV13 and TRBJ2-7; D unresolved. There are 14 residues in the CDR3. Germline CDR1 and CDR2: PRHDT and FYEKMQ (reference sequence). V lost 0 bases, J lost 6 bases, and 12 bases lay in between. CDR3 region: CASSLGPTSIEQYF. The CDR3 nucleotides are TGTGCCAGCAGCTTAGGGCCGACTTCGATCGAGCAGTACTTC.

This chain connects TRBV28 to TRBJ1-1; D perhaps matches TRBD1 (5 bases). Per germline, CDR1 MDHEN and CDR2 SYDVKM. Between the trimmed V and J ends, which lost 6 bases and 0 bases, there was a span of 17 bases. CDR3 length: 16 residues. The CDR3 is CASRKEWGDLNTEAFF. The CDR3 DNA sequence: TGTGCCAGCAGGAAAGAATGGGGGGATCTGAACACTGAAGCTTTCTTT.

This chain uses TRBV18 with TRBJ2-3; D gene unclear. Germline CDR1 and CDR2: KGHSH and LQKENI. The CDR3 spans 11 residues. V shed 10 bases and J shed 3 bases, with 8 bases lying between them. CDR3 in DNA: TGTGCCACCCTTGGGACAGATACGCAGTATTTT. It codes for CATLGTDTQYF.

The chain couples TRBV7-2 to TRBJ1-1, with D possibly matching TRBD1 (6 bases). The CDR3 spans 13 residues. Germline CDR1 SGHTA, CDR2 FQGNSA. V gave up 4 bases and J gave up 7 bases, with 13 bases separating them. The CDR3 DNA follows: TGTGCCAGCAGCTCAGAGGGGGGGGATGAAGCTTTCTTT. Its translation is CASSSEGGDEAFF.

Turning to this clone: Additional DNA sequences in this sample encode the identical CDR3. The chain joins TRBV27 to TRBJ2-5, with D uncertain. From germline, CDR1 is MNHEY and CDR2 SMNVEV (reference sequence). V was clipped by 2 bases and J by 2 bases, with 0 bases between them. This CDR3 contains 11 residues. CDR3 coding DNA: TGTGCCAGCAGTTTACAAGAGACCCAGTACTTC. Protein: CASSLQETQYF.

The rearrangement uses TRBV11-2 and TRBJ2-1; 9 bases fit TRBD2. Losses at the gene ends were 6 bases for V and 4 bases for J; bases not matched to a gene: 13. Germline V lookup: CDR1 SGHAT, CDR2 FQNNGV. This CDR3 region has 17 residues. The CDR3 DNA reads as TGTGCCAGCAGTCCTCCAATGTCTAGCGGGGCTTACAATGAGCAGTTCTTC. Translating gives CASSPPMSSGAYNEQFF.

V gene TRBV2 combines with J gene TRBJ2-1; a weak D match, TRBD1 (6 bases). The germline CDR1 and CDR2 sequences are SNHLY and FYNNEI. This CDR3 contains 13 residues. V was shortened by 2 bases and J by 8 bases, with 10 bases between the two germline ends. CDR3 protein: CASSESAGDEQFF. CDR3 DNA sequence: TGTGCCAGCAGTGAATCGGCAGGGGATGAGCAGTTCTTC.

V is TRBV6-1 and J is TRBJ1-4; D is unclear. Germline CDR1 is MNHNS and CDR2 is SASEGT. This CDR3 has 16 amino acids. With 3 bases removed from V and 0 bases from J, the gap between germline ends came to 11 bases. CDR3 DNA sequence: TGTGCCAGCAGTGACGAGACTGCCACAACTAATGAAAAACTGTTTTTT. This translates into CASSDETATTNEKLFF.

The chain joins TRBV4-3 to TRBJ2-1, with D possibly TRBD2 on 7 matching bases. V was clipped by 5 bases and J by 2 bases, with 16 bases between them. This CDR3 contains 16 residues. Germline loops: CDR1 LGHNA, CDR2 YSLEER. DNA of the CDR3: TGCGCCAGCAGCACCTGGGGGGGCGAAACCTACAATGAGCAGTTCTTC. It yields the protein CASSTWGGETYNEQFF.

This clone is a singleton in its sample. This chain joins TRBV6-6 and TRBJ2-7; the match to TRBD2 covers 9 bases. The germline CDR1 and CDR2 sequences are MNHNY and SVGAGI (reference sequence). This CDR3 is built from 15 residues. Trimming cost V 4 bases and J 2 bases; bases outside gene matches: 6. The chain's CDR3 is CASSWETSGAYEQYF. The CDR3 DNA reads TGTGCCAGCAGTTGGGAGACTAGCGGAGCCTACGAGCAGTACTTC.

V usage is TRBV4-3 and J usage is TRBJ2-7; 8 bases are shared with TRBD2. J lost 6 bases, V lost 8 bases, and 12 bases had no gene match. CDR3 length equals 14 residues. Germline V gives CDR1 LGHNA, CDR2 YSLEER. CDR3 coding DNA: TGCGCCAGCTCCCCGGGGCTAGCGGGTATCGAGCAGTACTTC. Its translation is CASSPGLAGIEQYF.

The count of this clone is one. V usage is TRBV27 and J usage is TRBJ1-1; no reliable D call. Deletions cut 6 bases from V and 0 bases from J, with 8 bases between. The CDR3 spans 13 residues. The germline gives CDR1 MNHEY, CDR2 SMNVEV (reference sequence). CDR3 bases: TGTGCCAGCAGCGTGACGTTGAACACTGAAGCTTTCTTT. This codes for CASSVTLNTEAFF.

The V call is TRBV15, the J call TRBJ2-7; D ambiguous. This CDR3 has 15 amino acids. The ends were cut back, 0 bases at V and 3 bases at J, with 12 bases in the middle. The germline V gene has CDR1 LNHNV and CDR2 YYDKDF (reference sequence). CDR3 sequence (DNA): TGTGCCACCAGCAGAGATAGGATGGGTAACTACGAGCAGTACTTC. Its protein product is CATSRDRMGNYEQYF.

The chain joins TRBV21-1 to TRBJ1-2. TRBV21-1 represents a pseudogene. The CDR3 extends over 14 amino acids. The CDR3 is CASRSGTDLYGYTF. CDR3 DNA: TGTGCCAGCAGGTCCGGGACCGACCTCTATGGCTACACCTTC.

The chain has TRBV7-9 and TRBJ2-1, with TRBD2 as a possible D gene (5 bases). Deletions cut 4 bases from V and 8 bases from J, with 12 bases between. CDR1 is SEHNR and CDR2 is FQNEAQ in the germline V gene (reference sequence). The CDR3 sequence is 13 residues long. CDR3 protein: CASSSRRFDEQFF. Written as DNA, the CDR3 is TGTGCCAGCAGCTCCCGGAGGTTCGATGAGCAGTTCTTC.

V usage is TRBV28 and J usage is TRBJ1-5; possibly TRBD1 for D (5 bases). The CDR3 totals 13 residues. The germline V gene encodes CDR1 MDHEN and CDR2 SYDVKM. V was trimmed by 5 bases and J by 1 base, leaving 6 bases between them. The CDR3 DNA reads TGTGCCAGCAGTCGGGGGAGCAATCAGCCCCAGCATTTT. Translating gives CASSRGSNQPQHF. The whole variable domain, filled in from reference TRBV28 and TRBJ1-5, reads DVKVTQSSRYLVKRTGEKVFLECVQDMDHENMFWYRQDPGLGLRLIYFSYDVKMKEKGDIPEGYSVSREKKERFSLILESASTNQTSMYLCASSRGSNQPQHFGDGTRLSIL.

The chain combines TRBV5-4 with TRBJ2-1; 7 positions match TRBD2. CDR1 SGHNT and CDR2 YYREEE come from the germline V gene (reference sequence). V shed 4 bases and J 3 bases; nucleotides not matched to a gene: 10. This CDR3 spans 16 amino acids. CDR3 nucleotides: TGTGCCAGCAGCGGGGGACGGTCGGGGGGCTACAATGAGCAGTTCTTC. Its translation is CASSGGRSGGYNEQFF.

The V call is TRBV6-6, the J call TRBJ2-2; 9 bases are a match to TRBD2. Trimming at V came to 8 bases and at J to 4 bases, leaving 11 bases not matched to a gene. CDR3 length: 16 amino acids. Germline CDR1 is MNHNY and CDR2 is SVGAGI (reference sequence). The DNA of the CDR3 is TGTGCCAGCGGGGTAGCGGGAGCTGGGGTCACCGGGGAGCTGTTTTTT. It yields the protein CASGVAGAGVTGELFF.

This sequence joins TRBV18 and TRBJ2-2; 12 bases line up with TRBD2. J was trimmed by 6 bases and V by 1 base; bases with no gene match: 6. CDR3 length equals 17 residues. The germline V gene encodes CDR1 KGHSH and CDR2 LQKENI. For the CDR3, the DNA is TGTGCCAGCTCACCACTACCGGGACTAGCGGGCCCCGGGGAGCTGTTTTTT. It specifies CASSPLPGLAGPGELFF. The full variable domain, its missing parts supplied by reference TRBV18 and TRBJ2-2, is NAGVMQNPRHLVRRRGQEARLRCSPMKGHSHVYWYRQLPEEGLKFMVYLQKENIIDESGMPKERFSAEFPKEGPSILRIQQVVRGDSAAYFCASSPLPGLAGPGELFFGEGSRLTVL.

The V gene is TRBV7-9, the J gene TRBJ2-3; D perhaps matches TRBD2 (6 bases). This CDR3 comprises 14 residues. V lost 8 bases to trimming and J lost 1 base, with 13 bases between them. Germline lookup yields CDR1 SEHNR and CDR2 FQNEAQ (reference sequence). The CDR3: CASCPGGGTDTQYF. CDR3 nucleotide sequence: TGTGCCAGCTGTCCCGGCGGGGGCACAGATACGCAGTATTTT.

The gene calls are TRBV10-2 and TRBJ2-7; D tentatively fits TRBD1 or TRBD2 (5 bases each). Germline CDR1 is WSHSY and CDR2 is SAAADI. Trimming pared 6 bases from V and 3 bases from J, leaving 12 bases between. The CDR3 covers 13 residues. The CDR3: CASRVGAFYEQYF. The CDR3 DNA reads TGCGCCAGCAGGGTCGGGGCTTTCTACGAGCAGTACTTC.

This rearrangement joins TRBV4-3 to TRBJ2-1; D is perhaps TRBD2 (7 bases). Germline V lookup: CDR1 LGHNA, CDR2 YSLEER. Trimming removed 4 bases from V and 6 bases from J, with 16 bases in between. The CDR3 length is 15 residues. This chain's CDR3 is CASSPKGGLGNEQFF. Here the CDR3 DNA reads TGCGCCAGCAGCCCGAAGGGGGGGCTGGGCAATGAGCAGTTCTTC.